The sequence of this TCR beta chain was determined in a study of OX40 agonist ivuxolimab in advanced cancers. Produced via immunoSEQ multiplex PCR; TCRdb's table is partial and in-frame only. The sample consists of tens of thousands of clones, roughly 82% of them appearing once. Study outcomes and limitations: Some patients who did not respond also had low normalized T-cell clonal expansion.

Prior autoimmune disease or systemic immunosuppression barred patients. About this clone: The antigen is not known.

The CDR3 length is 13 residues. Deletions cut 5 bases from V and 5 bases from J, with 12 bases between. Looked up from germline, CDR1 is GTSNPN and CDR2 is SVGIG (reference sequence). V usage is TRBV30 and J usage is TRBJ1-4, with D maybe TRBD1 (5 bases). Specimen: CD4+ or CD8+ T cells sorted from blood, collected in a trial of the OX40 agonist ivuxolimab. The source of this sequence is an adult with an advanced solid tumor such as melanoma, head and neck, liver or kidney cancer. The DNA for the CDR3 is TGTGCCTGGGCGGTGGGGGAGAATGAAAAACTGTTTTTT. Translation: CAWAVGENEKLFF. Full variable domain (missing parts from reference TRBV30 and TRBJ1-4): SQTIHQWPATLVQPVGSPLSLECTVEGTSNPNLYWYRQAAGRGLQLLFYSVGIGQISSEVPQNLSASRPQDRQFILSSKKLLLSDSGFYLCAWAVGENEKLFFGSGTQLSVL.